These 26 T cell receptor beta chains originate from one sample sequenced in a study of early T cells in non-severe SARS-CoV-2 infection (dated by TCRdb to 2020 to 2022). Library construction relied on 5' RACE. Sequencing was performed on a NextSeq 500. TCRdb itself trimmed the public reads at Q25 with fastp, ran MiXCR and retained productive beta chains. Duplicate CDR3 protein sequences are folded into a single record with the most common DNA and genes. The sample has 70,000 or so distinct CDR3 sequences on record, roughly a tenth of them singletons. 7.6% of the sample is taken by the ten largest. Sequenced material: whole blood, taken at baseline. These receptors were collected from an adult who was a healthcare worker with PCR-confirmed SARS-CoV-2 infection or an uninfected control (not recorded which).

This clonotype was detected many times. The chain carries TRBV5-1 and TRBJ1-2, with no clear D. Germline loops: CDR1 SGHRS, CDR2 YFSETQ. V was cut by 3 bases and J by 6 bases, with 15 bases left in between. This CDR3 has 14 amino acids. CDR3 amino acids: CASSSWTLQDGYTF. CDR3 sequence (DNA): TGCGCCAGCAGCTCCTGGACCTTGCAAGATGGCTACACCTTC.

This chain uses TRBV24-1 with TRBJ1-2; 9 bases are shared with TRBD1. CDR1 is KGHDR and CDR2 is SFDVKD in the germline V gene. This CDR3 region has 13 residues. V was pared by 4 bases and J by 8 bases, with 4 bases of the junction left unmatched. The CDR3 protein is CATSDTDRGGYTF. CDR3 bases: TGTGCCACCAGTGACACGGACAGGGGAGGCTACACCTTC.

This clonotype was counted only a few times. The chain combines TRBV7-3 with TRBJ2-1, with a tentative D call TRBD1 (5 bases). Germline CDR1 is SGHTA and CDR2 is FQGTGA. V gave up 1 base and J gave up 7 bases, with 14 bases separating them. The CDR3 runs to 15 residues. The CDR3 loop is CASSLSQGYLNEQFF. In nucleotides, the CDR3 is TGTGCCAGCAGCTTAAGTCAGGGTTACCTGAATGAGCAGTTCTTC.

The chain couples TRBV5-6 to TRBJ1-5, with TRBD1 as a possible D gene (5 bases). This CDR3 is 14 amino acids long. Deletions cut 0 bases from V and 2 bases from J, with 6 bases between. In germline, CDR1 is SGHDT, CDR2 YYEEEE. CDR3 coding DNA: TGTGCCAGCAGCTTGGCCAGGGGCAATCAGCCCCAGCATTTT. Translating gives CASSLARGNQPQHF.

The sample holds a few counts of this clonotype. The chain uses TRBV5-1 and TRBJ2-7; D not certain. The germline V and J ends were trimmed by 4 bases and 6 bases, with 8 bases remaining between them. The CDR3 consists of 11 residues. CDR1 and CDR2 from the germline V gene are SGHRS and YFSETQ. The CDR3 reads CASSKGIEQYF. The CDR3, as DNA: TGCGCCAGCAGCAAGGGTATCGAGCAGTACTTC.

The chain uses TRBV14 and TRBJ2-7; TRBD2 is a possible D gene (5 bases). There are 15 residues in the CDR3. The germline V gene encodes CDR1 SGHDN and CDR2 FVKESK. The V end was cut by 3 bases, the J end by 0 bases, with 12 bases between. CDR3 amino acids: CASSHRTLSSYEQYF. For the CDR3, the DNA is TGTGCCAGCAGCCACCGGACTCTCTCCTCCTACGAGCAGTACTTC.

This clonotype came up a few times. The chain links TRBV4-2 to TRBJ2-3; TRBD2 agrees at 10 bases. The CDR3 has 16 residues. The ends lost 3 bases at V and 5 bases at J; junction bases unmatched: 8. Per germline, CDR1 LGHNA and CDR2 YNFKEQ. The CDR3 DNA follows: TGTGCCAGCAGCCACCGTAGCGGGGGGCGGGGAGATACGCAGTATTTT. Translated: CASSHRSGGRGDTQYF.

CDR3 residues: CASSLERGYNEQFF. The CDR3, as DNA: TGTGCCAGCAGCCTCGAGCGGGGCTACAATGAGCAGTTCTTC. The rearrangement uses TRBV7-9 and TRBJ2-1; 7 positions match TRBD2. This CDR3 contains 14 residues. The germline CDR1 and CDR2 sequences are SEHNR and FQNEAQ (reference sequence). The J segment lost 3 bases and the V segment lost 5 bases, leaving 4 bases of the junction unmatched.

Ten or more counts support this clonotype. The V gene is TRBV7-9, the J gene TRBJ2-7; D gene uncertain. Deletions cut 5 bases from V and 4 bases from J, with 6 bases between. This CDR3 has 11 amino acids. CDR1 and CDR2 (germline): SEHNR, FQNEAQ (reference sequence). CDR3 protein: CASSPLYEQYF. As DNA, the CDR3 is TGTGCCAGCAGCCCCCTTTACGAGCAGTACTTC.

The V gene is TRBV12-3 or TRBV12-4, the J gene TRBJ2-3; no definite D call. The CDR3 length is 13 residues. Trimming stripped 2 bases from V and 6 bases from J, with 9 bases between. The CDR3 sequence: CASSLRQGDTQYF. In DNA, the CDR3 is TGTGCCAGCAGTTTAAGGCAAGGGGATACGCAGTATTTT.

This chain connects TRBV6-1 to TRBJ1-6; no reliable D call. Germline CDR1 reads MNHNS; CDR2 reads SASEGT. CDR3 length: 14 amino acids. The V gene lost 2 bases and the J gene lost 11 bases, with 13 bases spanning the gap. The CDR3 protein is CASSEREGEAPLHF. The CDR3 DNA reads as TGTGCCAGCAGTGAAAGGGAGGGAGAGGCACCCCTCCACTTT.

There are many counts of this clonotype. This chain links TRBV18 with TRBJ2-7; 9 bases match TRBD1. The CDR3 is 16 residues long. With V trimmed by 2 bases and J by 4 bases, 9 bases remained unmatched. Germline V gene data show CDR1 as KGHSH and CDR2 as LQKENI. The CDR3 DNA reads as TGTGCCAGCTCACCAAATAAAGGACAGGGGTCTTACGAGCAGTACTTC. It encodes CASSPNKGQGSYEQYF.

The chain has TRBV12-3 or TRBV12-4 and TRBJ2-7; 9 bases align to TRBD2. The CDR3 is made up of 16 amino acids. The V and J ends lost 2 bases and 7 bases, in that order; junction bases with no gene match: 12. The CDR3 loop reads CASSLFSGGPAGEQYF. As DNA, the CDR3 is TGTGCCAGCAGTTTATTCAGCGGGGGGCCCGCGGGGGAGCAGTACTTC.

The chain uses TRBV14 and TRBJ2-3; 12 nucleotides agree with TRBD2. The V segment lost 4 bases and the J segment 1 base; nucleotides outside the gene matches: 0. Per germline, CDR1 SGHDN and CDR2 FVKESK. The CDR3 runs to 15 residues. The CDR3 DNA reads TGTGCCAGCAGCCGACTAGCGGGGGGCACAGATACGCAGTATTTT. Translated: CASSRLAGGTDTQYF.

The CDR3 region has the DNA TGCGCCAGCAGCGAACAGGGAGGCTATGGCTACACCTTC. This sequence encodes CASSEQGGYGYTF. V gene TRBV5-1 combines with J gene TRBJ1-2, with D possibly TRBD1 on 6 matching bases. This CDR3 has 13 residues. CDR1 and CDR2 from the germline V gene are SGHRS and YFSETQ. V gave up 4 bases and J gave up 4 bases, with 11 bases separating them.

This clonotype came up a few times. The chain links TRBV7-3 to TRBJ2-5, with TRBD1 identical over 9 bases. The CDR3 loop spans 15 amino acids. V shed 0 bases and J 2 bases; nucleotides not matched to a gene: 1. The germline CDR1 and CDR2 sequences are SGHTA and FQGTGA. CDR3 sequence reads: CASSLTGTGQETQYF. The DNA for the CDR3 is TGTGCCAGCAGCTTAACCGGGACAGGGCAAGAGACCCAGTACTTC.

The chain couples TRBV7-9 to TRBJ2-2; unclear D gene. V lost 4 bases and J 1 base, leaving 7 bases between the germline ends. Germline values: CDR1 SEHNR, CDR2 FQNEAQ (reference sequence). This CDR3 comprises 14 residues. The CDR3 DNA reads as TGTGCCAGCAGCTCCAGGTGGAACACCGGGGAGCTGTTTTTT. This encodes CASSSRWNTGELFF.

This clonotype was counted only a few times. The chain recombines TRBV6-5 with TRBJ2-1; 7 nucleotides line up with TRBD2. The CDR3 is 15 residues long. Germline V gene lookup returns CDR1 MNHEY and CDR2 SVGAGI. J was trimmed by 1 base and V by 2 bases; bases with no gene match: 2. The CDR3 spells CASSYVGGSYNEQFF. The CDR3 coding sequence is TGTGCCAGCAGTTACGTGGGGGGGTCCTACAATGAGCAGTTCTTC.

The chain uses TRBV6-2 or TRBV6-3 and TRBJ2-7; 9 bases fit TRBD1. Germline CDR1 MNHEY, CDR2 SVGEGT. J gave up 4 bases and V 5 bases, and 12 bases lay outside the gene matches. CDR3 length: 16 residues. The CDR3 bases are TGTGCCAGCAGTCAACCGGGACAGGGAGGCAGGTACGAGCAGTACTTC. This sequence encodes CASSQPGQGGRYEQYF.

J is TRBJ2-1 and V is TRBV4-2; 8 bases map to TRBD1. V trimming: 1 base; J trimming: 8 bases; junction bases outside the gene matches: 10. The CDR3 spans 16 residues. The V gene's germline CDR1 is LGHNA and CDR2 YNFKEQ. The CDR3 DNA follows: TGTGCCAGCAGCCAAGGGATCACAGGGGGGATGCATGAGCAGTTCTTC. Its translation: CASSQGITGGMHEQFF.

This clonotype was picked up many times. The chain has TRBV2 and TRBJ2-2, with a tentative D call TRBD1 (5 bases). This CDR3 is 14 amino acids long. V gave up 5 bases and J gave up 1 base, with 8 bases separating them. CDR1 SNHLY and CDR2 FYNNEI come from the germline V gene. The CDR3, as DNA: TGTGCCAGCAGTACAACAGGGAACACCGGGGAGCTGTTTTTT. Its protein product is CASSTTGNTGELFF. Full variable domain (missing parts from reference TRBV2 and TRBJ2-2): EPEVTQTPSHQVTQMGQEVILRCVPISNHLYFYWYRQILGQKVEFLVSFYNNEISEKSEIFDDQFSVERPDGSNFTLKIRSTKLEDSAMYFCASSTTGNTGELFFGEGSRLTVL.

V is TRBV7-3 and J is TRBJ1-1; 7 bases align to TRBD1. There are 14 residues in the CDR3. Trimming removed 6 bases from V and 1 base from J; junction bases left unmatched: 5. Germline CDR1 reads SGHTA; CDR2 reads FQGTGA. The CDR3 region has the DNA TGTGCCAGCAGGAGGGACAGCCAGAACACTGAAGCTTTCTTT. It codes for CASRRDSQNTEAFF.

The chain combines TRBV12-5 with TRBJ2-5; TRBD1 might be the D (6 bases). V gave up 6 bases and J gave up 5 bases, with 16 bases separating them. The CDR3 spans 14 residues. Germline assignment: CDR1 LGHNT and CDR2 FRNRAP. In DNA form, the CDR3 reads TGTGCTAGTGGAGTACAGGGTAGTTCGGAGACCCAGTACTTC. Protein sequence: CASGVQGSSETQYF.

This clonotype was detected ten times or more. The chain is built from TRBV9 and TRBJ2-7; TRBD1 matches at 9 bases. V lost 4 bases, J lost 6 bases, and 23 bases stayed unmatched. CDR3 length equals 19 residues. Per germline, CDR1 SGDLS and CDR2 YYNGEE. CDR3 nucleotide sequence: TGTGCCAGCAGCCACACACCGGGACAGGGTGGTTTAGGCTCTCTCGAGCAGTACTTC. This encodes CASSHTPGQGGLGSLEQYF.

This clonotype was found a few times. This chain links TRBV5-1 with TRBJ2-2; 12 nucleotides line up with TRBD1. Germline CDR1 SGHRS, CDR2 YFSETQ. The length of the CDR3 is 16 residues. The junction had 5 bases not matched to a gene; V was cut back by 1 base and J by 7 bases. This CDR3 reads CASSLPGTGGIGELFF. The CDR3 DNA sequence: TGCGCCAGCAGCTTGCCCGGGACAGGGGGCATCGGGGAGCTGTTTTTT. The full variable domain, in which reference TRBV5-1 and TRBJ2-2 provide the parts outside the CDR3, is KAGVTQTPRYLIKTRGQQVTLSCSPISGHRSVSWYQQTPGQGLQFLFEYFSETQRNKGNFPGRFSGRQFSNSRSEMNVSTLELGDSALYLCASSLPGTGGIGELFFGEGSRLTVL.

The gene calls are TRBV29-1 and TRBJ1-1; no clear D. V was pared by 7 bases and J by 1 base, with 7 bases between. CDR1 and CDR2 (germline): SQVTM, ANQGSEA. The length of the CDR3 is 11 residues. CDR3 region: CSGLGNTEAFF. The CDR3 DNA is TGCAGCGGACTGGGGAACACTGAAGCTTTCTTT.